This TCR beta chain was captured in a study of blood T cell repertoires in COVID-19. Whole-study context: Spain, Italy and the United States supplied samples that represented acute and convalescent COVID-19. T cells, B-cell-depleted T cells, or PBMCs provided the cDNA or gDNA that served as material.

Original processing notes: The assay estimated nucleated cells by amplifying reference gene primers. The protocol was immunoSEQ multiplex PCR, while the TCRdb copy is restricted to in-frame clones and leaves out a portion. The V and J calls and clone size are taken from that table; D and trimming were inferred from the DNA. The top ten hold 10% to 12% of the sample, which has approximately 300,000 clones, about nine tenths seen once. Germline trimming cut 0 bases from V and 11 bases from J; bases unmatched to any gene: 13. Germline V gene data show CDR1 as SGHDN and CDR2 as FVKESK. The CDR3 spans 16 residues.

The clonotype originates from a woman aged 25-40 years with COVID-19, enrolled during active disease. The specimen was peripheral blood. This rearrangement joins TRBV14 to TRBJ2-7, with 10 bases fitting TRBD1. This CDR3 reads CASSQEAPGQGSREYF. CDR3 coding DNA: TGTGCCAGCAGCCAAGAAGCTCCGGGACAGGGGAGTAGGGAGTACTTC.